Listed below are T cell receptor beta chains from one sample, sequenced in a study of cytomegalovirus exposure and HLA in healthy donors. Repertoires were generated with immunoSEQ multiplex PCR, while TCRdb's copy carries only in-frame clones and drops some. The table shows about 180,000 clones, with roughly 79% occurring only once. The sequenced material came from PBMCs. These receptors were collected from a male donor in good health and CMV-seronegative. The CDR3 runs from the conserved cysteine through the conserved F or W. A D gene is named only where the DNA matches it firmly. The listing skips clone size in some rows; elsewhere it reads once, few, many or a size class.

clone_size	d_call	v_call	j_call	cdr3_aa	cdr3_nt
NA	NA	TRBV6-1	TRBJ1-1	CASSPRGYQEAFF	TGTGCCAGCAGCCCCAGGGGATACCAAGAAGCTTTCTTT
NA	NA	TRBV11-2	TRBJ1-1	CASSLRGNTEAFF	TGTGCCAGCAGCTTAAGGGGGAACACTGAGGCTTTCTTT
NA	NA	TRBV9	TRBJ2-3	CASSVDLGDTDTQYF	TGTGCCAGCAGCGTAGACTTGGGAGACACAGATACGCAGTATTTT
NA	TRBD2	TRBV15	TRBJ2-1	CATSSSAGRPYNEQFF	TGTGCCACCAGCTCCTCAGCCGGGAGGCCCTACAATGAGCAGTTCTTC
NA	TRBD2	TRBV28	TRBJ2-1	CASSLTLAGGLNEQFF	TGTGCCAGCAGTTTGACCTTAGCGGGAGGTCTGAATGAGCAGTTCTTC
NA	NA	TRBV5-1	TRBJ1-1	CASSLGRSGVLNTEAFF	TGCGCCAGCAGCTTGGGGCGGTCCGGGGTTTTGAACACTGAAGCTTTCTTT
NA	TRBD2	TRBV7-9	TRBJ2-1	CASTRGREGSYNEQFF	TGTGCCAGCACCCGGGGGCGGGAGGGCTCCTACAATGAGCAGTTCTTC
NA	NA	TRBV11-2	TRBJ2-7	CASSLVMLSSYEQYF	TGTGCCAGCAGCTTAGTGATGCTAAGCTCCTACGAGCAGTACTTC
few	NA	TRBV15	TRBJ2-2	CATSRGGDKRGAGELFF	TGTGCCACCAGCAGGGGGGGGGACAAACGGGGAGCCGGGGAGCTGTTTTTT
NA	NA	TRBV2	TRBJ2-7	CASSVAGLSLGTYEQYF	TGTGCCAGCAGTGTTGCGGGTCTATCGTTGGGAACCTACGAGCAGTACTTC
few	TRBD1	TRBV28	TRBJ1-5	CASREQGAQPQHF	TGTGCCAGCAGGGAACAGGGGGCTCAGCCCCAGCATTTT
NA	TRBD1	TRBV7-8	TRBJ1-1	CASSFRTGTGGADIEAFF	TGTGCCAGCAGCTTTAGAACCGGGACAGGGGGCGCGGATATTGAAGCTTTCTTT
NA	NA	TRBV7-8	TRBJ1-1	CASSFEGTEAFF	TGTGCCAGCAGCTTTGAGGGTACTGAAGCTTTCTTT
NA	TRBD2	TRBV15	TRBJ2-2	CATSRDGTSGLNGELFF	TGTGCCACCAGCAGAGATGGGACTAGCGGGCTTAACGGGGAGCTGTTTTTT
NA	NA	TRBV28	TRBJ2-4	CASSPETGSAKNIQYF	TGTGCCAGCAGTCCAGAGACAGGCTCGGCCAAAAACATTCAGTACTTC